These 2 T cell receptor beta chains were all obtained from the same sample, sequenced in a study of blood T cell repertoires in COVID-19. The assay was immunoSEQ multiplex PCR, and TCRdb's table has in-frame clones only and misses some. The sample lists 310,000 or so clones, approximately 88% occurring once. Sequencing input: PBMCs or T cells enriched from blood (not recorded which). The receptors derive from a woman under 30 who had recovered from COVID-19.

In this sample, this clone turned up a few times. This chain links TRBV28 with TRBJ1-6; unclear D gene. V was clipped by 4 bases and J by 9 bases, with 10 bases between them. The germline CDR1 and CDR2 sequences are MDHEN and SYDVKM. The CDR3 runs to 13 residues. CDR3 in amino acids: CASSSMRSSPLHF. The CDR3 DNA reads TGTGCCAGCAGTTCTATGCGAAGTTCACCCCTCCACTTT.

This clone was picked up one time. V usage is TRBV5-1 and J usage is TRBJ2-2, with D maybe TRBD1 (6 bases). Looked up from germline, CDR1 is SGHRS and CDR2 is YFSETQ. Trimming took off 5 bases at V and 5 bases at J, with 16 bases between the two ends. The CDR3 is 15 amino acids. CDR3 DNA: TGCGCCAGCAGATCAACAGGGAGAGGGACCGGGGAGCTGTTTTTT. Protein sequence: CASRSTGRGTGELFF.